This passage covers 2 T cell receptor beta chains from one sample sequenced in a study of blood T cells in healthy people across ages. A second PCR, run for about 7 to 11 cycles, used a sample-barcoded 5' primer plus a J-beta primer mix. TCRdb itself ran the 5' RACE reads through MiXCR, one entry per CDR3 protein. The sample gives about 670,000 distinct CDR3 sequences, roughly two fifths of which show up once; around 32% is in the top ten. Sequencing input: blood. The origin of the receptors is a man aged 80 or over in good health.

This clonotype came up a few times. This chain uses TRBV4-1 with TRBJ2-4; possible D gene TRBD2, 5 bases. V was clipped by 4 bases and J by 5 bases, with 12 bases between them. This CDR3 region has 14 residues. Looked up from germline, CDR1 is MGHRA and CDR2 is YSYEKL. The DNA for the CDR3 is TGCGCCAGCAGCCGAGGGTCGGACCAAAACATTCAGTACTTC. As protein: CASSRGSDQNIQYF.

On this clonotype: The junction does not match germline at one end; this may be a read error. The rearrangement uses TRBV7-2 and TRBJ2-1; weak D call: TRBD2 (6 bases). This CDR3 region has 15 residues. The germline gives CDR1 SGHTA, CDR2 FQGNSA. The DNA for the CDR3 is TGTGCCAGCAGGCATGCCGGGACGGGGGTAAATGGGCAGTTCTTC. Amino acids: CASRHAGTGVNGQFF. The whole variable domain, filled in from reference TRBV7-2 and TRBJ2-1, reads GAGVSQSPSNKVTEKGKDVELRCDPISGHTALYWYRQSLGQGLEFLIYFQGNSAPDKSGLPSDRFSAERTGGSVSTLTIQRTQQEDSAVYLCASRHAGTGVNGQFFGPGTRLTVL.